One sample yielded the 12 T cell receptor beta chains listed below, sequenced in a study of blood T cells in healthy people across ages. A J-beta primer mix and a sample-barcoded 5' primer were used in a second PCR of roughly 6 to 12 cycles. TCRdb used MiXCR to reprocess the 5' RACE reads, holding one entry per CDR3 protein. The repertoire holds 850,000 to 1,000,000 distinct CDR3 sequences, with about 48% as singletons. Input material: blood. These receptors were obtained from a young man in good health.

This clonotype has ten or more counts. This sequence joins TRBV29-1 and TRBJ2-7; 7 positions agree with TRBD1. Looked up from germline, CDR1 is SQVTM and CDR2 is ANQGSEA. Germline trimming cut 7 bases from V and 2 bases from J; bases unmatched to any gene: 5. This CDR3 is 12 amino acids long. As DNA, the CDR3 is TGCAGCGGCCAGACAGGGCCCTACGAGCAGTACTTC. As protein: CSGQTGPYEQYF.

The rearrangement links TRBV20-1 to TRBJ1-1; weak D call: TRBD1 (6 bases). Germline assignment: CDR1 DFQATT and CDR2 SNEGSKA (reference sequence). The CDR3 covers 16 residues. The V end lost 3 bases, the J end lost 6 bases, and 23 bases lay between the germline ends. The DNA of the CDR3 is TGCAGTGCTAGGGGAGCCAACACCCCCGGGGGCTCTGAAGCTTTCTTT. Its protein is CSARGANTPGGSEAFF.

This sequence joins TRBV21-1 and TRBJ1-5. TRBV21-1 is labeled a pseudogene. The CDR3 is 16 residues long. The CDR3 DNA sequence: TGTGCCAGCAGCAATAAGACTTACGAGGGGCAACAGCCCCAGCATTTT. Protein: CASSNKTYEGQQPQHF.

The sample holds a few counts of this clonotype. The V gene is TRBV5-1, the J gene TRBJ1-4; a weak D match, TRBD1 (5 bases). V lost 3 bases and J lost 8, with 14 bases in between. The germline V gene encodes CDR1 SGHRS and CDR2 YFSETQ. There are 14 residues in the CDR3. The CDR3 spells CASSSFGDWEKLFF. CDR3 nucleotides: TGCGCCAGCAGCTCTTTCGGGGACTGGGAAAAACTGTTTTTT.

This clonotype has just a few counts. This chain uses TRBV4-2 with TRBJ2-1; D is uncertain. The better agreement between TRBJ2-7 and the DNA end casts doubt on the J call. Looked up from germline, CDR1 is LGHNA and CDR2 is YNFKEQ. The CDR3 spans 16 residues. Here the CDR3 DNA reads TGTGCCAGCAGCCAGGAAGTGACCGTTTCCTACAATGAGCAGTACTTC. Amino acids: CASSQEVTVSYNEQYF.

V usage is TRBV6-4 and J usage is TRBJ2-3, with D tentatively TRBD2 (6 bases). The CDR3 totals 15 residues. Germline loops: CDR1 MRHNA, CDR2 SNTAGT. Trimming took 2 bases from V and 2 from J, leaving 11 bases between them. The CDR3 here is CASSDGSGNTDTQYF. In nucleotides, the CDR3 is TGTGCCAGCAGTGACGGTAGCGGAAACACAGATACGCAGTATTTT.

This clonotype was seen a few times. The chain employs TRBV12-3 or TRBV12-4 and TRBJ1-5; no firm D call. V was shortened by 3 bases and J by 6 bases, with 15 bases between the two germline ends. The CDR3 consists of 15 residues. As DNA, the CDR3 is TGTGCCAGCAGTTTCGACGGTGGTGGGTCTCAGCCCCAGCATTTT. Its translation: CASSFDGGGSQPQHF.

This sequence joins TRBV20-1 and TRBJ2-1, with 8 bases lining up with TRBD2. The CDR3 loop spans 15 amino acids. V shed 3 bases, J shed 9 bases, and the junction held 13 bases outside the gene matches. Looked up from germline, CDR1 is DFQATT and CDR2 is SNEGSKA (reference sequence). CDR3 in DNA: TGCAGTGCTAGGGCTAGGACGGGGGGGCCCGTTGAGCAGTTCTTC. It is translated as CSARARTGGPVEQFF.

Comments on this clonotype: An end of the junction does not agree with germline; a read error may underlie this. This sequence joins TRBV5-1 and TRBJ2-7; D gene ambiguous. Per germline, CDR1 SGHRS and CDR2 YFSETQ. There are 15 residues in the CDR3. CDR3 sequence: CANSSNWGAFYEQYF. The CDR3 coding sequence is TGCGCCAACAGCTCGAATTGGGGTGCCTTCTACGAGCAGTACTTC.

The chain uses TRBV5-1 and TRBJ1-4; 7 bases are shared with TRBD1. CDR3 length equals 15 residues. The V and J ends lost 4 bases and 7 bases, in that order; junction bases with no gene match: 10. The germline gives CDR1 SGHRS, CDR2 YFSETQ. Written as DNA, the CDR3 is TGCGCCAGCAGCGCCCGACAGGGAGGGGGTGAAAAACTGTTTTTT. Amino acid sequence: CASSARQGGGEKLFF.

The chain recombines TRBV9 with TRBJ2-7; TRBD1 aligns across 9 bases. Germline values: CDR1 SGDLS, CDR2 YYNGEE. This CDR3 region has 14 residues. Germline trimming cut 3 bases from V and 7 bases from J; bases unmatched to any gene: 8. The DNA of the CDR3 is TGTGCCAGCAGCGCCGGGACAGGGTACAATGAGCAGTACTTC. Residues: CASSAGTGYNEQYF. Combining the CDR3 with reference TRBV9 and TRBJ2-7 gives the whole variable domain DSGVTQTPKHLITATGQRVTLRCSPRSGDLSVYWYQQSLDQGLQFLIQYYNGEERAKGNILERFSAQQFPDLHSELNLSSLELGDSALYFCASSAGTGYNEQYFGPGTRLTVT.

CDR3 region: CASSFYPGETQYF. The DNA for the CDR3 is TGTGCCAGCAGCTTCTATCCAGGAGAGACCCAGTACTTC. The chain has TRBV7-9 and TRBJ2-5; D ambiguous. The CDR3 extends over 13 amino acids. Trimming removed 3 bases from V and 4 bases from J, with 9 bases in between. Germline CDR1 SEHNR, CDR2 FQNEAQ (reference sequence).